The 2 T cell receptor beta chains below come from one sample, sequenced in a study of T-cell reconstitution after alpha-beta-depleted transplantation in children. Library preparation (for TCRbeta) was performed with unique molecular identifiers. TCRdb passed the PCR reads through MiXCR, listing each CDR3 protein once. The sample carries about 610,000 distinct CDR3 sequences, approximately 30% recorded once. Sequencing used PBMCs, obtained before TCRalphabeta/CD19-depleted stem cell transplant. The source is a boy in the first two years of life with Wiskott-Aldrich syndrome, due to receive a stem cell transplant.

This clonotype was counted between two and nine times. V usage is TRBV9 and J usage is TRBJ2-1; D possibly corresponds to TRBD2 (5 bases). The CDR3 consists of 16 residues. Germline V lookup: CDR1 SGDLS, CDR2 YYNGEE. The V and J ends lost 0 bases and 2 bases respectively, with 12 bases between them. The CDR3 DNA follows: TGTGCCAGCAGCGTAGGGCTAGCAGGAGCCTACAATGAGCAGTTCTTC. Residues: CASSVGLAGAYNEQFF.

A single count supports this clonotype. This chain's CDR3 is CASSEVLAGQSSYEQYF. The DNA of the CDR3 is TGTGCCAGCAGTGAGGTCTTAGCGGGCCAAAGCTCCTACGAGCAGTACTTC. The V and J genes are TRBV6-1 and TRBJ2-7; 7 nucleotides line up with TRBD2. Germline V gives CDR1 MNHNS, CDR2 SASEGT. V was pared by 3 bases and J by 0 bases, with 11 bases of the junction left unmatched. This CDR3 has 17 amino acids.